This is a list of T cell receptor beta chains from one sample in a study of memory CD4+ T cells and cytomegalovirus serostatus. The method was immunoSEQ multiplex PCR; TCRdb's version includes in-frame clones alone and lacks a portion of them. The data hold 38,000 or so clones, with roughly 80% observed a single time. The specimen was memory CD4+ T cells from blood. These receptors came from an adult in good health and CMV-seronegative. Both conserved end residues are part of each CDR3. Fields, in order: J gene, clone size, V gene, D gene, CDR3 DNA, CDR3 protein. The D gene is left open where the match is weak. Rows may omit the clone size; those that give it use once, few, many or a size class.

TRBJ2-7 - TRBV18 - TGTGCCAGCTCGTCAAGGGAAAGGGACGAGCAGTACTTC CASSSRERDEQYF
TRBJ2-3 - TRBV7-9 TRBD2 TGTGCCAGCAGAGCGGGGGCAGCAGATACGCAGTATTTT CASRAGAADTQYF
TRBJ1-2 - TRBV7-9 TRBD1 TGTGCCAGCAGCTTAGCGGGGACAGGGGCAAACTATGGCTACACCTTC CASSLAGTGANYGYTF
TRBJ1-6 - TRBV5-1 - TGCGCCAGCAGCTTAGGGACCTTGGAAAATTCACCCCTCCACTTT CASSLGTLENSPLHF
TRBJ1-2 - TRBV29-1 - TGCAGCGTTGATAGTGTTCCTGGCTACACCTTC CSVDSVPGYTF
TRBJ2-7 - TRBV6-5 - TGTGCCAGCGGTACAGGGCAGAGAACGGACGAGCAGTACTTC CASGTGQRTDEQYF
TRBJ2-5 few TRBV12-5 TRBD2 TGTGCTAGTGGTCCCGGACTAGCGGGGGTCCAAGAGACCCAGTACTTC CASGPGLAGVQETQYF
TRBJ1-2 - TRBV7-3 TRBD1 TGTGCCAGCAGCCAGACAGGGTTTGACTCTGGCTACACCTTC CASSQTGFDSGYTF
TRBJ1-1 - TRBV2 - TGTGCCAGCAGCCTTAACACTGAAGCTTTCTTT CASSLNTEAFF
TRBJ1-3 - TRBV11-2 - TGTGCCAGCAGCTTAGGGGAGGGGCGCAGTTTCGGAAACACCATATATTTT CASSLGEGRSFGNTIYF
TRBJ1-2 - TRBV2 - TGTGCCAGCAGGACGGACAGTGATGGCTACACCTTC CASRTDSDGYTF
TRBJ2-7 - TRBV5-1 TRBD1 TGCGCCAGCAGCTTGGTAGCAGGGGGCTTGGGCTACGAACAGTACTTC CASSLVAGGLGYEQYF
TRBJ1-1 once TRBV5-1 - TGCGCCAGCAGAGTGACCCCGAATGGGGACACTGAAGCTTTCTTT CASRVTPNGDTEAFF
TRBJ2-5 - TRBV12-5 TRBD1 TGTGCTAGTGCTTTTCGATTGGACAGGTTAGAAGAGACCCAGTACTTC CASAFRLDRLEETQYF
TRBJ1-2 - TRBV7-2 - TGTGCCAGCAGCTCAGAGGTCAGGGGTGGCTACACCTTC CASSSEVRGGYTF
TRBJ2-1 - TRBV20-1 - TGCAGTGCTAGGTCCTACAATGAGCAGTTCTTC CSARSYNEQFF
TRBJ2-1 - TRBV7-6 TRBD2 TGTGCCAGCAGCAACCAGCGGGGGGTTAATGAGCAGTTCTTC CASSNQRGVNEQFF
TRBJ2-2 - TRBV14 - TGTGCCAGCAGCCAAGCCCAGGGGAGTGGGGCCGGGGAGCTGTTTTTT CASSQAQGSGAGELFF
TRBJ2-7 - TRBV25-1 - TGTGCCAGCAGTGAATATCTACAGTCCTACGAGCAGTACTTC CASSEYLQSYEQYF
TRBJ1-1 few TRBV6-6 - TGTGCCAGCAGTTACTCGACGGTCTCTGAAGCTTTCTTT CASSYSTVSEAFF
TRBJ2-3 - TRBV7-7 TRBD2 TGTGCCAGCAGCGAAAGCGGGGGGCCAGATACGCAGTATTTT CASSESGGPDTQYF
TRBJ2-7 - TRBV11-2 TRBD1 TGTGCCAGCAGCCCCGGGACAGGGGGCTACGAGCAGTACTTC CASSPGTGGYEQYF
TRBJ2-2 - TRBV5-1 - TGCGCCAGCAGCTTAATGACCGGGGAGCTGTTTTTT CASSLMTGELFF
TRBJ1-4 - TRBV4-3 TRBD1 TGCGCCAGCAGCCCACAGGGGTATAATGAAAAACTGTTTTTT CASSPQGYNEKLFF
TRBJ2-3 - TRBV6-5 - TGTGCCAGCAGTTGGAGGGTTACAGATACGCAGTATTTT CASSWRVTDTQYF
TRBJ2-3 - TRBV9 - TGTGCCAGCAGCGTAGCCGAAGATACGCAGTATTTT CASSVAEDTQYF
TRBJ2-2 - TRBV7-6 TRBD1 TGTGCCAGCAGCCCGGGACAGTCGCGAACCGGGGAGCTGTTTTTT CASSPGQSRTGELFF
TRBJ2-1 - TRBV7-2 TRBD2 TGTGCCAGCAGGGGACTAGCGGGGGAAAGCTCCTACAATGAGCAGTTCTTC CASRGLAGESSYNEQFF
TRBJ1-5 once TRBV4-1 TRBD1 TGCGCCAGCAGCCAAACAGGGGCTCCTCGTCAGCCCCAGCATTTT CASSQTGAPRQPQHF
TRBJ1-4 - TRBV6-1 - TGTGCCAGCAGTGAAGTTCTCGGGGGCGCTGGGGAAAAACTGTTTTTT CASSEVLGGAGEKLFF
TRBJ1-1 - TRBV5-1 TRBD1 TGCGCCAGCAGCTTGGCCTACAGGGGGACTTACACTGAAGCTTTCTTT CASSLAYRGTYTEAFF
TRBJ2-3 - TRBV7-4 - TGTGCCAGCAGCTGGAGATTAAGGGGGTCCCCCAGCACAGATACGCAGTATTTT CASSWRLRGSPSTDTQYF
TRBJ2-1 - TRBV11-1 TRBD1 TGTGCCAGCAGCTTAGCGACAGGGGTAGGTGAGCAGTTCTTC CASSLATGVGEQFF
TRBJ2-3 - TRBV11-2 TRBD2 TGTGCCAGCAGCCACCTGACTAGCGGGGACGCAGATACGCAGTATTTT CASSHLTSGDADTQYF
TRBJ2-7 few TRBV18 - TGTGCCAGCTCACCCGACAGGCGCTACGAGCAGTACTTC CASSPDRRYEQYF
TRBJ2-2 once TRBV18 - TGTGCCAGCTCAAGTCTCTCCGGCGGGGAGCTGTTTTTT CASSSLSGGELFF
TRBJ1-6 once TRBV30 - TGTGCCTGGAGAGTTCGGCAGGGGCGATCACCCCTCCACTTT CAWRVRQGRSPLHF
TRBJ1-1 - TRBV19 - TGTGCCAGTAGTATAGAGGGGTCCAGGGGTAACACTGAAGCTTTCTTT CASSIEGSRGNTEAFF
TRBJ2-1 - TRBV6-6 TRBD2 TGTGCCAGCAGGGCCCGAGGGGCGGGGGACAATGAGCAGTTCTTC CASRARGAGDNEQFF
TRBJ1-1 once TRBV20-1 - TGCAGTGCCTTACAGGGTATTGAAGCTTTCTTT CSALQGIEAFF
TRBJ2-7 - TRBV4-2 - TGTGCCAGCAGTGTAATCGACAGAGACATCTACGAGCAGTACTTC CASSVIDRDIYEQYF
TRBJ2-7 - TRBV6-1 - TGTGCCAGCAGTGAGGTCAGGGATAGCGAGCAGTACTTC CASSEVRDSEQYF
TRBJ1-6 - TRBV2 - TGTGCCAGCAGTGAAGTGGTGGGAACACCCCTCCACTTT CASSEVVGTPLHF
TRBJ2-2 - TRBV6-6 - TGTGCCAGCAGTCCCCAAGGGACGTCGACCGGGGAGCTGTTTTTT CASSPQGTSTGELFF
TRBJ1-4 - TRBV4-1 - TGCGCCAGCAGCCCGTCGGGGGGACGGCGGGAGGCAACTAATGAAAAACTGTTTTTT CASSPSGGRREATNEKLFF
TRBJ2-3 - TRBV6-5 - TGTGCCAGCTCCCTGGGACCTATTTCCACAGATACGCAGTATTTT CASSLGPISTDTQYF
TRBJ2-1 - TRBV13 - TGTGCCAGCAGCTTAGGCTTCAATGAGCAGTTCTTC CASSLGFNEQFF
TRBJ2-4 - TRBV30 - TGTGCCTGGAAGTCCCCTGACAAAAACATTCAGTACTTC CAWKSPDKNIQYF
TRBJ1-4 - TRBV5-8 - TGTGCCAGCAGCTTACAGTTTAATGAAAAACTGTTTTTT CASSLQFNEKLFF
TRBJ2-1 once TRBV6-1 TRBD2 TGTGCCAGCAGTCCTGGGAGGGCCAATGAGCAGTTCTTC CASSPGRANEQFF
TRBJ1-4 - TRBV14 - TGTGCCAGCAGCCCTAGACAGTATAATGAAAAACTGTTTTTT CASSPRQYNEKLFF
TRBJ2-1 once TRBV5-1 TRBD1 TGCGCCAGCAGCTTCCAGGGGGAATACAATGAGCAGTTCTTC CASSFQGEYNEQFF
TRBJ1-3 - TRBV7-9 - TGTGCCAGCAGCTTAGCGCGGGCTGGAAACACCATATATTTT CASSLARAGNTIYF
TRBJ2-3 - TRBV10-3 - TGTGCCATCAGTGAGGGTGGACTTCTCACAGATACGCAGTATTTT CAISEGGLLTDTQYF
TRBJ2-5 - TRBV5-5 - TGTGCCAGCAGCTTGGCCAACATCAGGGTGGAGACCCAGTACTTC CASSLANIRVETQYF
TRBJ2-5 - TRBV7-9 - TGTGCCAGCAGCTTATTCGGGGGCGGGGGAGAGACCCAGTACTTC CASSLFGGGGETQYF
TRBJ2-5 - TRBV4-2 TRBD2 TGTGCCAGCAGCCAAGTGGCGGGGGGGCCGGAGACCCAGTACTTC CASSQVAGGPETQYF
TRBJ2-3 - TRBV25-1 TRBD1 TGTGCCAGCAGTGACCACCTGCAGGGGGCGTCTCGCACAGATACGCAGTATTTT CASSDHLQGASRTDTQYF
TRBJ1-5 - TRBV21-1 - TGTGCCAGCCGACAGGGGGGAGGAGGGGGTCAGCCCCAGCATTTT CASRQGGGGGQPQHF